The 14 T cell receptor beta chains below were found in one sample sequenced in a study of blood T cell repertoires in COVID-19. Profiled with immunoSEQ multiplex PCR; TCRdb holds only in-frame clones, not every one. The sample comprises 490,000 or so clones, around nine tenths of which are singletons, and roughly 8.5% rests with the top ten. The sequenced sample consisted of PBMCs or T cells enriched from blood (not recorded which). These receptors were taken from a woman aged 55 to 70 who had recovered from COVID-19.

This clone was detected many times. The V and J genes are TRBV2 and TRBJ2-5; 12 bases match TRBD2. V gave up 5 bases and J gave up 5 bases; unmatched junction bases: 6. The germline CDR1 and CDR2 sequences are SNHLY and FYNNEI. CDR3 length: 15 residues. As DNA, the CDR3 is TGTGCCAGCAGTCTAGCGGGGGGGCATCGGGAGACCCAGTACTTC. It yields the protein CASSLAGGHRETQYF.

The rearrangement joins TRBV2 to TRBJ2-2; TRBD2 matches at 7 bases. The germline gives CDR1 SNHLY, CDR2 FYNNEI. Trimming cost V 5 bases and J 2 bases; bases outside gene matches: 5. The CDR3 contains 15 residues. CDR3 bases: TGTGCCAGCAGTTATGGACTAGGAAACACCGGGGAGCTGTTTTTT. Protein product: CASSYGLGNTGELFF.

The chain is built from TRBV2 and TRBJ2-7; TRBD2 agrees at 7 bases. V shed 7 bases, J shed 7 bases, and the junction held 22 bases outside the gene matches. Germline V gene sequence: CDR1 SNHLY, CDR2 FYNNEI. The CDR3 is made up of 17 amino acids. CDR3 DNA: TGTGCCAGCATTCGGGAGGTCTCCTCTTTTCTACGGGTGGAGCAGTACTTC. Amino acid sequence: CASIREVSSFLRVEQYF.

V usage is TRBV18 and J usage is TRBJ1-2, with D possibly TRBD1 on 6 matching bases. CDR1 and CDR2 from the germline V gene are KGHSH and LQKENI. Trimming shortened V by 4 bases and J by 3 bases, and 24 bases separated the two germline ends. This CDR3 comprises 18 residues. DNA of the CDR3: TGTGCCAGCTCACTGGGACAAATCTCAACTTTTGTAGACTATGGCTACACCTTC. It yields the protein CASSLGQISTFVDYGYTF.

The rearrangement links TRBV2 to TRBJ2-5; 14 positions match TRBD2. V shed 3 bases and J 7 bases; nucleotides not matched to a gene: 13. The CDR3 runs 18 residues. Germline V gives CDR1 SNHLY, CDR2 FYNNEI. The CDR3 spells CASSDLGLAGESLGTQYF. DNA of the CDR3: TGTGCCAGCAGTGATCTGGGACTAGCGGGGGAATCGCTAGGGACCCAGTACTTC.

CDR3 DNA: TGTGCCAGTAGTATTCGCGACCTCAGAGGAGCTTTCTTT. Encoded protein: CASSIRDLRGAFF. The chain carries TRBV19 and TRBJ1-1, with D unresolved. Trimming cost V 3 bases and J 10 bases, with 15 bases left between them. The CDR3 loop spans 13 amino acids. Germline V gives CDR1 LNHDA, CDR2 SQIVND (reference sequence).

The J gene is TRBJ1-1, the V gene TRBV27; possible D gene TRBD1, 5 bases. This CDR3 is 15 amino acids long. CDR1 and CDR2 (germline): MNHEY, SMNVEV (reference sequence). V gave up 6 bases and J gave up 3 bases, with 17 bases separating them. CDR3 region: CASRRSRGGDTEAFF. Here the CDR3 DNA reads TGTGCCAGCAGACGTTCTAGGGGAGGAGACACTGAAGCTTTCTTT.

The chain links TRBV9 to TRBJ1-4; 7 bases line up with TRBD1. This CDR3 region has 14 residues. Germline CDR1 is SGDLS and CDR2 is YYNGEE. V shed 7 bases and J 4 bases; nucleotides not matched to a gene: 7. The CDR3 bases are TGTGCCAGCGGACAGGCAATCTTTAATGAAAAACTGTTTTTT. Protein product: CASGQAIFNEKLFF. The whole variable domain, filled in from reference TRBV9 and TRBJ1-4, reads DSGVTQTPKHLITATGQRVTLRCSPRSGDLSVYWYQQSLDQGLQFLIQYYNGEERAKGNILERFSAQQFPDLHSELNLSSLELGDSALYFCASGQAIFNEKLFFGSGTQLSVL.

The V call is TRBV24-1, the J call TRBJ2-3; 12 nucleotides match TRBD2. This CDR3 comprises 15 residues. Germline loops: CDR1 KGHDR, CDR2 SFDVKD. V was clipped by 4 bases and J by 4 bases; unmatched bases: 2. The CDR3 DNA reads TGTGCCACCAGTGACGCTAGCGGGGGGGCAGATACGCAGTATTTT. Translated: CATSDASGGADTQYF.

The chain carries TRBV19 and TRBJ2-3; 10 bases agree with TRBD1. V dropped 10 bases and J dropped 1; count of bases not matched to a gene: 5. The CDR3 sequence is 14 residues long. Looked up from germline, CDR1 is LNHDA and CDR2 is SQIVND (reference sequence). The CDR3 protein is CATSDRGGTDTQYF. The CDR3, as DNA: TGTGCCACCTCGGACAGGGGGGGCACAGATACGCAGTATTTT.

The genes are TRBV6-4 and TRBJ1-2; TRBD1 agrees at 8 bases. V gave up 2 bases and J gave up 5 bases; unmatched junction bases: 7. This CDR3 spans 15 amino acids. Germline values: CDR1 MRHNA, CDR2 SNTAGT. The CDR3 sequence is CASSDQAGGGYGYTF. The CDR3 DNA reads TGTGCCAGCAGTGACCAGGCAGGGGGCGGATATGGCTACACCTTC.

In this sample, this clone turned up a few times. The rearrangement joins TRBV10-3 to TRBJ1-5; the match to TRBD1 covers 9 bases. The CDR3 consists of 15 residues. V trimming: 5 bases; J trimming: 4 bases; junction bases outside the gene matches: 6. CDR1 is ENHRY, CDR2 SYGVKD, per germline. For the CDR3, the DNA is TGTGCCATCAGTCGGACAGGGGCCGTTAATCAGCCCCAGCATTTT. Its protein product is CAISRTGAVNQPQHF.

The chain combines TRBV7-2 with TRBJ1-5; TRBD1 matches 8 bases. J lost 6 bases, V lost 1 base, and 5 bases had no gene match. CDR1 SGHTA and CDR2 FQGNSA come from the germline V gene. The CDR3 is 15 amino acids. CDR3 residues: CASSLDDRGGQPQHF. Written as DNA, the CDR3 is TGTGCCAGCAGCTTAGACGACAGGGGAGGTCAGCCCCAGCATTTT.

This clone was counted only a few times. The chain has TRBV5-8 and TRBJ2-7, with 8 bases identical to TRBD1. The J segment lost 0 bases and the V segment lost 4 bases, leaving 6 bases of the junction unmatched. The CDR3 consists of 15 residues. The germline V gene has CDR1 SGHTS and CDR2 YDEGEE. The CDR3 spells CASSLGQASSYEQYF. The CDR3 coding sequence is TGTGCCAGCAGCCTGGGACAGGCGAGCTCCTACGAGCAGTACTTC.